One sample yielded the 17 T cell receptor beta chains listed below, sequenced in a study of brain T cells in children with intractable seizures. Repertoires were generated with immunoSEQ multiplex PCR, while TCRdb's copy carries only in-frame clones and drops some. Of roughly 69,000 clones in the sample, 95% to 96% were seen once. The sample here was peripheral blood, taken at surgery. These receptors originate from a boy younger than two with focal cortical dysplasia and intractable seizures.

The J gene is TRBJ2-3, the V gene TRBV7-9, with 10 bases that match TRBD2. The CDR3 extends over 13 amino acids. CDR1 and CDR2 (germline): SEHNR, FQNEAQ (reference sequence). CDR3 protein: CAGAGGPADTQYF. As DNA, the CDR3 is TGTGCAGGAGCGGGAGGGCCCGCAGATACGCAGTATTTT.

The CDR3 loop reads CASSGGSRSRGAFSEKLFF. CDR3 coding DNA: TGTGCCAGCAGCGGGGGGTCACGTTCCAGGGGAGCGTTTTCGGAAAAACTGTTTTTT. V gene TRBV14 combines with J gene TRBJ1-4; D may be TRBD1 (6 bases). The germline V gene has CDR1 SGHDN and CDR2 FVKESK. Trimming cost V 5 bases and J 8 bases, with 30 bases left between them. This CDR3 is built from 19 residues. Based on the CDR3 plus reference TRBV14 and TRBJ1-4, the full variable domain is EAGVTQFPSHSVIEKGQTVTLRCDPISGHDNLYWYRRVMGKEIKFLLHFVKESKQDESGMPNNRFLAERTGGTYSTLKVQPAELEDSGVYFCASSGGSRSRGAFSEKLFFGSGTQLSVL.

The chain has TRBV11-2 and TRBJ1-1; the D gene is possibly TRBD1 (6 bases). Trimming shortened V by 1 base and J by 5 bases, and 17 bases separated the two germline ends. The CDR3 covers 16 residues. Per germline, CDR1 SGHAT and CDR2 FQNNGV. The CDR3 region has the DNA TGTGCCAGCAGCTTAGGCCGGGGGGCAGGGGCAACTGAAGCTTTCTTT. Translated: CASSLGRGAGATEAFF. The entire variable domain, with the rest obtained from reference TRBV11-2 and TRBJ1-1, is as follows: EAGVAQSPRYKIIEKRQSVAFWCNPISGHATLYWYQQILGQGPKLLIQFQNNGVVDDSQLPKDRFSAERLKGVDSTLKIQPAKLEDSAVYLCASSLGRGAGATEAFFGQGTRLTVV.

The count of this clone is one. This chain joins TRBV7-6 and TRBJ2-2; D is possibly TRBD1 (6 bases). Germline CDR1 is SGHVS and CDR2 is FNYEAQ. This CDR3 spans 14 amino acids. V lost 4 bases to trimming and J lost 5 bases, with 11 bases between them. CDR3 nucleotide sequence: TGTGCCAGCAGCTCTGGTAGGGGGACCGGGGAGCTGTTTTTT. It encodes CASSSGRGTGELFF.

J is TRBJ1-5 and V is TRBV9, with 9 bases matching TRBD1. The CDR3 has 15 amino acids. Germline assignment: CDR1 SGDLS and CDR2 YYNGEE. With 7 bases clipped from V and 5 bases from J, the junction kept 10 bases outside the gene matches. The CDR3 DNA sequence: TGTGCCAGCCCCCTCGGGACAGGGCCGCATCAGCCCCAGCATTTT. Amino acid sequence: CASPLGTGPHQPQHF.

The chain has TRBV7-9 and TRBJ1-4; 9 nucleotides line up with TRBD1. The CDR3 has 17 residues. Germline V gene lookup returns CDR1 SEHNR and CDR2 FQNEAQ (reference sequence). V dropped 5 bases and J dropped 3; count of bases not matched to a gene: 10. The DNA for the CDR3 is TGTGCCAGCAGCCTAAAACAGGGGGCGTATGCTAATGAAAAACTGTTTTTT. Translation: CASSLKQGAYANEKLFF.

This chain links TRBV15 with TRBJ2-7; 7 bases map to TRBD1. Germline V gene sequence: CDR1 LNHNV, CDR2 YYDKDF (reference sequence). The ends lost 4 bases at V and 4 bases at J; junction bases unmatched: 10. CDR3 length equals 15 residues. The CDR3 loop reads CATSTRRQQGYEQYF. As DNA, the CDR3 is TGTGCCACCAGCACCAGAAGACAACAGGGGTACGAGCAGTACTTC.

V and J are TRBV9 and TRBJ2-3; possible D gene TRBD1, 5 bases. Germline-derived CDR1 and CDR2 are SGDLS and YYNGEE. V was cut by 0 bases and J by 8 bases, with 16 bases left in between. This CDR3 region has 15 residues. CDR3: CASSVESGPGSTQYF. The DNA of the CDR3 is TGTGCCAGCAGCGTAGAGTCAGGGCCGGGTTCTACGCAGTATTTT. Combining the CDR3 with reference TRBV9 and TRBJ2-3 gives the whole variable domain DSGVTQTPKHLITATGQRVTLRCSPRSGDLSVYWYQQSLDQGLQFLIQYYNGEERAKGNILERFSAQQFPDLHSELNLSSLELGDSALYFCASSVESGPGSTQYFGPGTRLTVL.

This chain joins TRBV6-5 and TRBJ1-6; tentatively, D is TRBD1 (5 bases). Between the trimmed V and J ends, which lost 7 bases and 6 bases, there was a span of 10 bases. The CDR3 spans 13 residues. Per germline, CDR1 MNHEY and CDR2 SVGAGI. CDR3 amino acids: CASTRAVNSPLHF. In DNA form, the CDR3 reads TGTGCCAGCACCAGGGCAGTTAATTCACCCCTCCACTTT.

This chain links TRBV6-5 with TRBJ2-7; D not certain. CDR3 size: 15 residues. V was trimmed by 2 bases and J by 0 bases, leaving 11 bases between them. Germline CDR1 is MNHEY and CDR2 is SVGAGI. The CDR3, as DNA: TGTGCCAGCAGTTACCTTGGCAGGAGCTCCTACGAGCAGTACTTC. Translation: CASSYLGRSSYEQYF.

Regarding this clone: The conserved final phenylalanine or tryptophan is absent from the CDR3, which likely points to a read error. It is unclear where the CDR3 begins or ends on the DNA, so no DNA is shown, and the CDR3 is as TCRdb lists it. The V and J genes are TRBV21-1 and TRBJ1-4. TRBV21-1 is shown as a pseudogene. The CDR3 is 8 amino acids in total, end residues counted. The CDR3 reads CASSSIPG.

CDR3 in amino acids: CASSEDRGRTGELFF. The CDR3 DNA reads TGTGCCAGCAGTGAGGACAGGGGGCGCACCGGGGAGCTGTTTTTT. This chain uses TRBV6-1 with TRBJ2-2; 11 bases match TRBD1. Germline V lookup: CDR1 MNHNS, CDR2 SASEGT. CDR3 length: 15 amino acids. V lost 3 bases, J lost 4 bases, and 1 base stayed unmatched.

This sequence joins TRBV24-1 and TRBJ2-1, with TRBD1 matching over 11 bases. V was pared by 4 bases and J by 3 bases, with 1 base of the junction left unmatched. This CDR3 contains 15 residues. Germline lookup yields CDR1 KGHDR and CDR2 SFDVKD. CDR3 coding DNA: TGTGCCACCAGTGAGGACAGGGGGCGCTACAATGAGCAGTTCTTC. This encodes CATSEDRGRYNEQFF.

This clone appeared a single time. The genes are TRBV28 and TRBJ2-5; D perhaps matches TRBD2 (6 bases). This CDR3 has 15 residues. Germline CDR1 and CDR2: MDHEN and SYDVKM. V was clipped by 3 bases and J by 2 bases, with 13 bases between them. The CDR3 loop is CASSFDPEGQETQYF. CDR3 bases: TGTGCCAGCAGTTTTGACCCGGAGGGTCAAGAGACCCAGTACTTC.

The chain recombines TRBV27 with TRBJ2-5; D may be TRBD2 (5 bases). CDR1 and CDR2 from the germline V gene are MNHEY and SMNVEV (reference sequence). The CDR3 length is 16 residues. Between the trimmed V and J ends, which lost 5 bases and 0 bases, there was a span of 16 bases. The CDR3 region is CASSTRWSGYQETQYF. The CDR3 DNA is TGTGCCAGCAGTACCCGGTGGAGCGGATACCAAGAGACCCAGTACTTC.

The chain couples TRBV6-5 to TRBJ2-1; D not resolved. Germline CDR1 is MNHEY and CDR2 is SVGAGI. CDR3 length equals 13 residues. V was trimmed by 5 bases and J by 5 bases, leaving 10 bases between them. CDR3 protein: CASSRSQNNEQFF. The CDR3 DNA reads TGTGCCAGCAGTAGGAGCCAAAACAATGAGCAGTTCTTC.

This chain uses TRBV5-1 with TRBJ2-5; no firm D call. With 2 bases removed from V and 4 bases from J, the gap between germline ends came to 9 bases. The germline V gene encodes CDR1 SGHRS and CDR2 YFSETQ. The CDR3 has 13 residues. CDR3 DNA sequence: TGCGCCAGCAGCTTCAGTCCAGGAGAGACCCAGTACTTC. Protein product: CASSFSPGETQYF.